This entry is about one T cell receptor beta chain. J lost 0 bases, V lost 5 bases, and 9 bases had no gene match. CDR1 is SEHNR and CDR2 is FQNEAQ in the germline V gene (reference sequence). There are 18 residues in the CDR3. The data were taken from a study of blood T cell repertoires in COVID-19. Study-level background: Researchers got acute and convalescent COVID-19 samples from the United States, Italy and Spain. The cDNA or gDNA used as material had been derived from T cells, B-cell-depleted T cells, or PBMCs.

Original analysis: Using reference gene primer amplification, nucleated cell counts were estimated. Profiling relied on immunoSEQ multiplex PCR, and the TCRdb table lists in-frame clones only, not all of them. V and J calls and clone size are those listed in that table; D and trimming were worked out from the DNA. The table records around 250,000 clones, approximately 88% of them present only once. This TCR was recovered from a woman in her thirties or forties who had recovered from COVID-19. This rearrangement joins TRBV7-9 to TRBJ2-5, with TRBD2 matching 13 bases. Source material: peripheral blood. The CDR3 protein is CASSPTGLAGQYQETQYF. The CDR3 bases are TGTGCCAGCAGCCCTACGGGACTAGCGGGACAGTACCAAGAGACCCAGTACTTC.